Sequencing of this T cell receptor (beta chain) was carried out in a study of T-cell memory formation after mild COVID-19. Study as a whole: Clustering of TCRs was largely donor specific.

Germline V gene sequence: CDR1 SGHRS, CDR2 YFSETQ. The CDR3 sequence is 14 residues long. TCR alpha and TCR beta cDNA libraries carrying sample barcodes and UMIs came from 5'RACE with constant-segment primers. TCRdb re-called the 5' RACE reads with MiXCR, one entry per CDR3 protein. The table shows hundreds of thousands of distinct CDR3 sequences, with more than 15% occurring only once. This clonotype came up many times. At one of its ends the junction is not consistent with the germline gene, which may arise from a read error. The rearrangement joins TRBV5-1 to TRBJ2-7; 9 bases line up with TRBD1. The specimen sequenced was PBMCs or a T cell subset sorted from them (not recorded which). This TCR was sampled from an adult woman who had mild COVID-19 (a few samples of this study predate the infection). Cell type and time point are not known. The CDR3 nucleotides are TGTGCCAGCAGCTCGGGACAGGGTACCTACGAGCAGTACTTC. Translating it yields CASSSGQGTYEQYF. Full variable domain (missing parts from reference TRBV5-1 and TRBJ2-7): KAGVTQTPRYLIKTRGQQVTLSCSPISGHRSVSWYQQTPGQGLQFLFEYFSETQRNKGNFPGRFSGRQFSNSRSEMNVSTLELGDSALYLCASSSGQGTYEQYFGPGTRLTVT.